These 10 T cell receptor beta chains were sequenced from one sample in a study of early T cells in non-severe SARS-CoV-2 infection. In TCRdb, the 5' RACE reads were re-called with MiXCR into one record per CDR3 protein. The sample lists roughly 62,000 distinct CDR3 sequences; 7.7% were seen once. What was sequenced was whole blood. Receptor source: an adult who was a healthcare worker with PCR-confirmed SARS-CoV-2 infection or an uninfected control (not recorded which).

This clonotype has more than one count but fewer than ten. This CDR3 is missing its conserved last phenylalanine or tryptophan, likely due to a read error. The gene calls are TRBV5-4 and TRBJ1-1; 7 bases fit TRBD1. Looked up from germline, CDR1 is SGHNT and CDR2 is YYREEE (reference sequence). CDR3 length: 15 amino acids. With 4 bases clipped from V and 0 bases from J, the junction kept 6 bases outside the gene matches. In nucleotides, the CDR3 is TGTGCCAGCAGCGTGCCGGGACAGATGAACACTGAAGCTTTCCTT. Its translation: CASSVPGQMNTEAFL.

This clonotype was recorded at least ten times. The DNA for the CDR3 is TGTGCCACCAGTGACCTAGCGGGAGGATTCACCGGGGAGCTGTTTTTT. Protein product: CATSDLAGGFTGELFF. V gene TRBV24-1 combines with J gene TRBJ2-2; 11 nucleotides agree with TRBD2. With 4 bases clipped from V and 4 bases from J, the junction kept 4 bases outside the gene matches. CDR3 length: 16 residues. CDR1 is KGHDR and CDR2 is SFDVKD in the germline V gene.

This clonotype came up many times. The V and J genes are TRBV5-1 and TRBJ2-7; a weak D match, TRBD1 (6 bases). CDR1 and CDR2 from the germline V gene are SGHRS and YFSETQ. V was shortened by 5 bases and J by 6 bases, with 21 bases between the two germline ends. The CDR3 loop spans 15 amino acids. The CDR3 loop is CASRRDKINTSEQYF. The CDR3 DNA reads TGCGCCAGCAGACGGGACAAGATAAATACTTCCGAGCAGTACTTC.

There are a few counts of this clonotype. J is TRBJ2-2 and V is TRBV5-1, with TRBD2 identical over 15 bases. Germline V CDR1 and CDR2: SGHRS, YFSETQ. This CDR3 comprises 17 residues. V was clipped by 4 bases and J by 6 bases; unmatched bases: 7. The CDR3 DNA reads TGCGCCAGCAGCCCGGGACTAGCGGGAGGAATCGCCGGGGAGCTGTTTTTT. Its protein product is CASSPGLAGGIAGELFF.

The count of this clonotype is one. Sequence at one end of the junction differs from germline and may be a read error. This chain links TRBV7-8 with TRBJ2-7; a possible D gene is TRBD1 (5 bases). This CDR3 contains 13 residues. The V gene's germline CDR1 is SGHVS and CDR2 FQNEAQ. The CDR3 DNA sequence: TGTGTCAGCAGCTTATACGACAGCCACAAGCAGTACTTC. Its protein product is CVSSLYDSHKQYF.

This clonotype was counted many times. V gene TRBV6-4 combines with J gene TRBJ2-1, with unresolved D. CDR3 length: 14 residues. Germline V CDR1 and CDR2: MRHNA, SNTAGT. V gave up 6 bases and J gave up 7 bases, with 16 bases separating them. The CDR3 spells CASSQASGSNEQFF. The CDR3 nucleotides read TGTGCCAGCAGCCAGGCTTCTGGCTCGAATGAGCAGTTCTTC.

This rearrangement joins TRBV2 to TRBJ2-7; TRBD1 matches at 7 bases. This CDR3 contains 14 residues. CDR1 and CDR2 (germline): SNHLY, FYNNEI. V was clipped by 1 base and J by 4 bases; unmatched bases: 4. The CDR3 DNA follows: TGTGCCAGCAGTGAAGGCAGGGGGTTATACGAGCAGTACTTC. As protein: CASSEGRGLYEQYF.

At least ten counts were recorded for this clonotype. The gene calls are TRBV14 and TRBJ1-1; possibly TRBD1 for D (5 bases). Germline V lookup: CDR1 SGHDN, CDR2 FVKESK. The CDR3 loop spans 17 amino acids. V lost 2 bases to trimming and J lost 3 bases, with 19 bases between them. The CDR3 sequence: CASSQPKTAFQDTEAFF. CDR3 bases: TGTGCCAGCAGCCAACCCAAGACAGCCTTTCAGGACACTGAAGCTTTCTTT.

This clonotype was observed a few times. The CDR3, as DNA: TGTGCCAGCAGCTTGCCCGCAGGCGATACGCAGTATTTT. It encodes CASSLPAGDTQYF. The genes are TRBV11-2 and TRBJ2-3; unclear D gene. The CDR3 sequence is 13 residues long. Germline CDR1 reads SGHAT; CDR2 reads FQNNGV. Trimming shortened V by 3 bases and J by 6 bases, and 10 bases separated the two germline ends.

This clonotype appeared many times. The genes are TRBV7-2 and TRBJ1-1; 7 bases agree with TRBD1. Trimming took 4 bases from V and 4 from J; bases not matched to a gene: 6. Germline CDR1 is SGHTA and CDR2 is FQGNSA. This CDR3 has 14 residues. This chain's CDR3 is CASSSRGRSTEAFF. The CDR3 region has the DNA TGTGCCAGCAGCTCCAGGGGGAGGAGCACTGAAGCTTTCTTT.